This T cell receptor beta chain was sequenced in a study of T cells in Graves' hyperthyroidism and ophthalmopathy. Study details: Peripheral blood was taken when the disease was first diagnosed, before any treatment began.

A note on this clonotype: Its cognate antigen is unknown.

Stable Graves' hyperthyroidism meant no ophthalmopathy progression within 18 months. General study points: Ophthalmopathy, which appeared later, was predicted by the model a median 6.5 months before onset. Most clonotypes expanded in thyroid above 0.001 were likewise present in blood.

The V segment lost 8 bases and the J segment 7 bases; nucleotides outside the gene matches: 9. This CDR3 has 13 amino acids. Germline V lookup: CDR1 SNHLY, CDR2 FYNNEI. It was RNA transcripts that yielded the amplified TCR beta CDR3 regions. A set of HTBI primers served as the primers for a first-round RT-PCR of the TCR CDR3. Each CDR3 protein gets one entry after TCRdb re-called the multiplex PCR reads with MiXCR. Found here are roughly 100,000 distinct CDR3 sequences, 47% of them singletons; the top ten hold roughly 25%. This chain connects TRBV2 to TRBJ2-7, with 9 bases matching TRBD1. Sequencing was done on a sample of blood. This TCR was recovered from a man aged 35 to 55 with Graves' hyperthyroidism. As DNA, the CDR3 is TGTGCCAGCTTGGGGACAGGGCCCGGGGAGCAGTACTTC. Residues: CASLGTGPGEQYF.